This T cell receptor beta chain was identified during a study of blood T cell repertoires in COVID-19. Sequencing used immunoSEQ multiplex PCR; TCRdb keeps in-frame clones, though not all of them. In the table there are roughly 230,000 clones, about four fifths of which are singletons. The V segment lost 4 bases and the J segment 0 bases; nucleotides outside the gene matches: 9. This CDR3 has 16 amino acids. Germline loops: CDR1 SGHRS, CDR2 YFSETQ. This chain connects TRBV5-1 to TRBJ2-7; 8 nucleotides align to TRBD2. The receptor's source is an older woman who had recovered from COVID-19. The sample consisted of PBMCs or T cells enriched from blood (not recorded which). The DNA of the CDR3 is TGCGCCAGCAGCCTCGCGGGGGGAATCTCCTCCTACGAGCAGTACTTC. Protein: CASSLAGGISSYEQYF.